These 2 T cell receptor beta chains originate from one sample sequenced in a study of beta chain features in type 1 diabetes. Every bit of the isolated RNA underwent reverse transcription, so sequencing read expressed TCRB transcripts. Clones were read by immunoSEQ multiplex PCR, and TCRdb kept only the in-frame ones, dropping some. The sample has about 320,000 clones, less than 15% seen once. The sample comprised central memory CD4+ T cells from blood. All receptors come from a young man in good health.

This chain links TRBV7-9 with TRBJ1-5; TRBD1 might be the D (5 bases). V lost 5 bases and J lost 4, with 12 bases in between. The CDR3 spans 14 residues. Germline values: CDR1 SEHNR, CDR2 FQNEAQ (reference sequence). CDR3 residues: CASSQDTLNQPQHF. DNA of the CDR3: TGTGCCAGCAGCCAGGACACCCTGAATCAGCCCCAGCATTTT.

This clone occurred many times. Other nucleotide sequences in the sample specify the same CDR3. V gene TRBV27 combines with J gene TRBJ1-3; D is ambiguous. V shed 2 bases and J shed 0 bases, with 2 bases lying between them. The germline CDR1 and CDR2 sequences are MNHEY and SMNVEV (reference sequence). The CDR3 is 13 residues long. CDR3 residues: CASSLGSGNTIYF. In DNA form, the CDR3 reads TGTGCCAGCAGTTTAGGCTCTGGAAACACCATATATTTT.